These 3 T cell receptor beta chains share one sample of origin, sequenced in a study of CD8 T cells in ankylosing spondylitis. The study, taken as a whole, reports: Apparently characteristic of ankylosing spondylitis blood was a TCR beta motif (roughly eight highly homologous variants).

From the 5' RACE reads, TCRdb called clonotypes with MiXCR, one entry per CDR3 protein. The sample lists roughly 440,000 distinct CDR3 sequences; roughly 17% were seen once. Their antigen targets remain unknown. The sequenced sample was blood, either unsorted or a sorted T cell fraction (not recorded which). The receptors shown here come from a male donor with ankylosing spondylitis.

The rearrangement joins TRBV5-1 to TRBJ2-3; 13 bases are shared with TRBD2. After removal of 4 bases from V and 3 bases from J, the junction contained 8 bases not matched to a gene. This CDR3 is built from 17 residues. Germline V lookup: CDR1 SGHRS, CDR2 YFSETQ. The CDR3 loop is CASSRGLAGSGTDTQYF. For the CDR3, the DNA is TGCGCCAGCAGCCGGGGACTAGCGGGATCGGGTACAGATACGCAGTATTTT.

In this sample, this clonotype turned up a few times. The chain joins TRBV6-2 or TRBV6-3 to TRBJ2-7; 11 nucleotides match TRBD2. V was clipped by 5 bases and J by 0 bases; unmatched bases: 12. This CDR3 region has 18 residues. Germline V gene sequence: CDR1 MNHEY, CDR2 SVGEGT. In DNA, the CDR3 is TGTGCCAGCAGTCGCCACCGGACTAGCGGGCAAGCCTCCTACGAGCAGTACTTC. Its protein product is CASSRHRTSGQASYEQYF.

This clonotype was observed at least ten times. This chain connects TRBV7-6 to TRBJ2-3; no clear D. Trimming stripped 6 bases from V and 0 bases from J, with 16 bases between. This CDR3 contains 16 residues. Per the germline V gene, CDR1 is SGHVS and CDR2 is FNYEAQ. CDR3 sequence: CASSPQQPISTDTQYF. DNA of the CDR3: TGTGCCAGCAGTCCACAGCAGCCTATTAGCACAGATACGCAGTATTTT.